Presented here are 18 T cell receptor beta chains from one specimen sequenced in a study of T cell responses to AZD1222 COVID-19 vaccine (dated by TCRdb to about 2021). Library preparation used the immunoSEQ multiplex PCR assay. TCRdb obtained this table from immuneACCESS and retained in-frame rearrangements with V and J assigned. These tables miss some clones; where compared with another copy, unresolved V genes account for less than half of the shortfall, and the remainder is unexplained. The sample table shows 130,000 to 150,000 clones, and 75% to 95% are seen once. The ten largest clones represent about 3% of the sample. In light of the paper, this sample's time point label describes: baseline before first vaccination. Sequences were derived from peripheral blood, sampled on day 0 of AZD1222 vaccination. Every receptor here comes from an adult in good health.

V usage is TRBV14 and J usage is TRBJ2-3, with D uncertain. Germline loops: CDR1 SGHDN, CDR2 FVKESK. Trimming pared 1 base from V and 4 bases from J, leaving 3 bases between. CDR3 size: 12 residues. CDR3 nucleotides: TGTGCCAGCAGCCAAGTCTCAGATACGCAGTATTTT. This gives the protein CASSQVSDTQYF.

The rearrangement links TRBV5-6 to TRBJ1-2; D is unresolved. Germline V gene data show CDR1 as SGHDT and CDR2 as YYEEEE. The CDR3 runs to 13 residues. V was shortened by 2 bases and J by 4 bases, with 9 bases between the two germline ends. The CDR3 protein is CASSFDTSYGYTF. CDR3 nucleotide sequence: TGTGCCAGCAGCTTCGACACAAGCTATGGCTACACCTTC.

The rearrangement uses TRBV5-5 and TRBJ1-1; D is undetermined. Germline loops: CDR1 SGHKS, CDR2 YYEKEE (reference sequence). The length of the CDR3 is 15 residues. V lost 4 bases, J lost 5 bases, and 18 bases lay in between. DNA for the CDR3: TGTGCCAGCAGCCCGCACCAGCCCCCGGGAACTGAAGCTTTCTTT. The encoded protein is CASSPHQPPGTEAFF. Full variable domain (rest looked up from reference TRBV5-5 and TRBJ1-1): DAGVTQSPTHLIKTRGQQVTLRCSPISGHKSVSWYQQVLGQGPQFIFQYYEKEERGRGNFPDRFSARQFPNYSSELNVNALLLGDSALYLCASSPHQPPGTEAFFGQGTRLTVV.

V is TRBV18 and J is TRBJ2-1; 9 bases map to TRBD2. The germline CDR1 and CDR2 sequences are KGHSH and LQKENI. After removal of 1 base from V and 5 bases from J, the junction contained 9 bases not matched to a gene. This CDR3 is built from 17 residues. The CDR3 bases are TGTGCCAGCTCACCACTGAGCGGGAGGCCCAGAGACAATGAGCAGTTCTTC. As protein: CASSPLSGRPRDNEQFF.

This clone was seen a handful of times. The V call is TRBV7-2, the J call TRBJ2-5; possible D gene TRBD2, 6 bases. There are 15 residues in the CDR3. Germline loops: CDR1 SGHTA, CDR2 FQGNSA. The V gene lost 8 bases and the J gene lost 5 bases, with 21 bases spanning the gap. CDR3 DNA sequence: TGTGCCAGCGGCAGTGAAGGTAGCGGCGGGGAGACCCAGTACTTC. Translating it yields CASGSEGSGGETQYF.

The chain carries TRBV6-1 and TRBJ2-5; D may be TRBD1 (6 bases). The germline gives CDR1 MNHNS, CDR2 SASEGT. The ends were cut back, 1 base at V and 5 bases at J, with 11 bases in the middle. The CDR3 is 14 amino acids. The CDR3 reads CASSEDRVSETQYF. The CDR3 nucleotides are TGTGCCAGCAGTGAAGACAGGGTCTCGGAGACCCAGTACTTC.

V and J are TRBV29-1 and TRBJ1-1, with 7 bases identical to TRBD1. The CDR3 is 12 amino acids. Trimming removed 7 bases from V and 1 base from J; junction bases left unmatched: 3. Germline V gives CDR1 SQVTM, CDR2 ANQGSEA. In DNA, the CDR3 is TGCAGCGACGGGACAGCGAACACTGAAGCTTTCTTT. Its protein is CSDGTANTEAFF. Full variable domain (remainder filled in from reference TRBV29-1 and TRBJ1-1): SAVISQKPSRDICQRGTSLTIQCQVDSQVTMMFWYRQQPGQSLTLIATANQGSEATYESGFVIDKFPISRPNLTFSTLTVSNMSPEDSSIYLCSDGTANTEAFFGQGTRLTVV.

The V gene is TRBV2, the J gene TRBJ1-2; D is ambiguous. The germline V and J ends were trimmed by 7 bases and 4 bases, with 13 bases remaining between them. The CDR3 is made up of 13 amino acids. Germline CDR1 reads SNHLY; CDR2 reads FYNNEI. The CDR3 DNA reads as TGTGCCAGCACTGGACTAGGGATCTATGGCTACACCTTC. It codes for CASTGLGIYGYTF. Full variable domain (outside the CDR3, taken from reference TRBV2 and TRBJ1-2): EPEVTQTPSHQVTQMGQEVILRCVPISNHLYFYWYRQILGQKVEFLVSFYNNEISEKSEIFDDQFSVERPDGSNFTLKIRSTKLEDSAMYFCASTGLGIYGYTFGSGTRLTVV.

The chain uses TRBV7-2 and TRBJ2-1, with 8 bases identical to TRBD1. After removal of 0 bases from V and 7 bases from J, the junction contained 8 bases not matched to a gene. The CDR3 has 16 residues. Looked up from germline, CDR1 is SGHTA and CDR2 is FQGNSA. CDR3 protein: CASSLAAGQGDNEQFF. CDR3 coding DNA: TGTGCCAGCAGCTTAGCCGCTGGACAGGGTGATAATGAGCAGTTCTTC.

V gene TRBV6-5 combines with J gene TRBJ1-6; 7 bases map to TRBD1. The V gene's germline CDR1 is MNHEY and CDR2 SVGAGI. This CDR3 comprises 12 residues. J gave up 7 bases and V 10 bases, and 4 bases lay outside the gene matches. The CDR3 reads CATKTGNSPLHF. The CDR3 DNA reads TGTGCCACCAAGACAGGGAATTCACCCCTCCACTTT.

This chain connects TRBV2 to TRBJ2-7; 9 bases are a match to TRBD1. The CDR3 loop spans 17 amino acids. V lost 8 bases and J lost 0; bases outside the gene matches: 14. CDR1 and CDR2 from the germline V gene are SNHLY and FYNNEI. The CDR3 here is CASRAIHGTGSSYEQYF. The CDR3 nucleotides are TGTGCCAGCCGAGCCATTCACGGGACAGGGAGCTCCTACGAGCAGTACTTC.

The chain uses TRBV27 and TRBJ1-1, with a possible D match to TRBD1 (6 bases). The CDR3 runs 13 residues. Looked up from germline, CDR1 is MNHEY and CDR2 is SMNVEV (reference sequence). Trimming removed 11 bases from V and 2 bases from J, with 15 bases in between. The DNA for the CDR3 is TGTGCCCGGGGGCCGGGGGCTAACACTGAAGCTTTCTTT. Translation gives CARGPGANTEAFF.

The chain carries TRBV15 and TRBJ1-2; D ambiguous. This CDR3 has 14 amino acids. Per germline, CDR1 LNHNV and CDR2 YYDKDF (reference sequence). The V and J ends lost 5 bases and 2 bases respectively, with 12 bases between them. The DNA of the CDR3 is TGTGCCACCAGCCTTAACCTGGCAAACTATGGCTACACCTTC. This encodes CATSLNLANYGYTF.

The chain recombines TRBV6-5 with TRBJ1-3, with 7 bases identical to TRBD1. The V and J ends lost 2 bases and 0 bases, in that order; junction bases with no gene match: 4. The germline gives CDR1 MNHEY, CDR2 SVGAGI. This CDR3 region has 16 residues. The CDR3 protein is CASSYGTASSGNTIYF. In DNA form, the CDR3 reads TGTGCCAGCAGTTACGGGACAGCGAGCTCTGGAAACACCATATATTTT.

This clone was observed a single time. The CDR3 protein is CASSLNTRPETQYF. The CDR3 DNA reads TGCGCCAGCAGCTTGAACACCAGACCAGAGACCCAGTACTTC. J is TRBJ2-5 and V is TRBV5-1; D call uncertain. V gave up 1 base and J gave up 4 bases, with 11 bases separating them. The CDR3 loop spans 14 amino acids. Germline assignment: CDR1 SGHRS and CDR2 YFSETQ.

V usage is TRBV7-8 and J usage is TRBJ2-7, with unresolved D. Trimming pared 5 bases from V and 1 base from J, leaving 9 bases between. The germline V gene has CDR1 SGHVS and CDR2 FQNEAQ. The CDR3 spans 13 residues. The CDR3 protein is CASSAKRSYEQYF. Written as DNA, the CDR3 is TGTGCCAGCAGCGCAAAGAGGTCCTACGAGCAGTACTTC.

This chain uses TRBV7-9 with TRBJ2-7; tentatively, D is TRBD2 (7 bases). Germline assignment: CDR1 SEHNR and CDR2 FQNEAQ (reference sequence). V was trimmed by 5 bases and J by 5 bases, leaving 22 bases between them. The CDR3 sequence is 16 residues long. The chain's CDR3 is CASSRPGGGGADEQYF. The CDR3 bases are TGTGCCAGCAGCCGTCCGGGGGGCGGGGGAGCGGACGAGCAGTACTTC.

This clone has just one count. V is TRBV7-9 and J is TRBJ1-2; D unresolved. V shed 1 base and J shed 4 bases, with 4 bases lying between them. CDR1 is SEHNR and CDR2 is FQNEAQ in the germline V gene (reference sequence). This CDR3 is 12 amino acids long. As DNA, the CDR3 is TGTGCCAGCAGCTTAGTCAGCTATGGCTACACCTTC. Its protein is CASSLVSYGYTF.